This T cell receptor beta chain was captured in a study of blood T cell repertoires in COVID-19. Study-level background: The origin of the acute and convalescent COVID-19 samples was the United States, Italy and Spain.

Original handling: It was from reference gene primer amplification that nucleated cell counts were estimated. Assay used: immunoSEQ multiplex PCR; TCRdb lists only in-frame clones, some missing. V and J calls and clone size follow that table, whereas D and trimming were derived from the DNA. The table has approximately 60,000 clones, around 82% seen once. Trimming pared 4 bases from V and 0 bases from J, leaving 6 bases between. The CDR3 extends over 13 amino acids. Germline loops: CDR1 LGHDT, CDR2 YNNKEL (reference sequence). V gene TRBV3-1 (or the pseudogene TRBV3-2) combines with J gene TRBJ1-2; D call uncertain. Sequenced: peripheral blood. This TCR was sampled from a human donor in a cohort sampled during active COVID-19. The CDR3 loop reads CASSRTTNYGYTF. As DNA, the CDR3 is TGTGCCAGCAGCCGCACAACTAACTATGGCTACACCTTC.